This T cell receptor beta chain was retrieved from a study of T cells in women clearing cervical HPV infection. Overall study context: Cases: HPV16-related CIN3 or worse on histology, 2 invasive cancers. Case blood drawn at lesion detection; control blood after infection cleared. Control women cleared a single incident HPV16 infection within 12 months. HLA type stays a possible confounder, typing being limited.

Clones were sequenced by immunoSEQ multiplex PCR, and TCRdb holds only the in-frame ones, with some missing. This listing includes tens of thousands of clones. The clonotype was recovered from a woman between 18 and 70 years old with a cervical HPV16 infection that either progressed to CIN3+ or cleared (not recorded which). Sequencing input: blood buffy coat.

CDR3 bases read: TGTGCCAGCAGCTTAGTGAAGGGGCACCACGAC. It specifies CASSLVKGHHD. The complete CDR3 reads CASSLVKGHHDYTF. The gene calls are TRBV7-2 and TRBJ1-2; a possible D gene is TRBD1 (5 bases). The read ends 3 residues shy of where the CDR3 ends; the end is completed using the germline J gene. Germline lookup yields CDR1 SGHTA and CDR2 FQGNSA. The CDR3 consists of 14 residues.